This TCR beta chain originates from a study of blood T cells in healthy people across ages. The CDR3 spans 17 residues. The ends lost 5 bases at V and 1 base at J; junction bases unmatched: 12. Germline lookup yields CDR1 LGHNA and CDR2 YSLEER. Combining a sample-barcoded 5' primer with a J-beta primer mix, a second PCR ran for roughly 6 to 11 cycles. TCRdb redid the calling of the 5' RACE reads with MiXCR, one entry per CDR3 protein. Of approximately 490,000 distinct CDR3 sequences in the sample, approximately 25% were seen once. Total RNA, at least 5.5 micrograms per sample, was extracted from PBMCs. The same sample was also used in a study of T cells of mothers and their children.

The source of this sequence is a boy younger than 18 in good health. Sequenced input: blood. The chain joins TRBV4-3 to TRBJ2-7; 9 nucleotides match TRBD1. CDR3 residues: CASSYYPWTGESYEQYF. The CDR3 DNA reads TGCGCCAGCAGCTACTACCCTTGGACAGGGGAATCCTACGAGCAGTACTTC.